Given below is one T cell receptor (beta chain) in context. The source of the sample is a study of cytomegalovirus exposure and HLA in healthy donors. PCR used 60 Vbeta primers and 13 Jbeta primers. The assay was immunoSEQ multiplex PCR, and TCRdb's table has in-frame clones only and misses some. This table has 150,000 to 160,000 clones, about four fifths appearing once. This CDR3 is 13 amino acids long. The germline CDR1 and CDR2 sequences are SGHNT and YYREEE (reference sequence). V shed 5 bases and J shed 4 bases, with 12 bases lying between them. The chain uses TRBV5-4 and TRBJ1-1; D may be TRBD1 (6 bases). The origin of this receptor is a man between 25 and 39 years old in good health and CMV-seropositive. Material: PBMCs. CDR3 in DNA: TGTGCCAGCAGGTGGGACACCGCCACTGAAGCTTTCTTT. This gives the protein CASRWDTATEAFF.